These 29 T cell receptor beta chains were sequenced from one sample in a study of shared clonotypes between healthy human individuals. Naive CD8 cells comprised CD45RO-negative, CCR7-positively selected cells, excluding terminally differentiated effector memory CD45RA+ cells. The data were produced by immunoSEQ multiplex PCR, yet TCRdb's version contains in-frame clones alone and is incomplete. The top ten clones hold under 0.3% of a sample with fewer than 1 million clones, about 96% of them seen once. The sample taken for sequencing was naive CD8+ T cells sorted from blood. The receptors were gathered from a man aged 30 to 45 in good health.

V gene TRBV28 combines with J gene TRBJ2-7; 8 nucleotides align to TRBD1. V shed 6 bases and J 1 base; nucleotides not matched to a gene: 8. CDR3 length equals 15 residues. CDR1 and CDR2 from the germline V gene are MDHEN and SYDVKM. CDR3 sequence reads: CASRGPGQESYEQYF. The CDR3 region has the DNA TGTGCCAGCAGGGGTCCGGGACAGGAGTCCTACGAGCAGTACTTC.

This chain links TRBV7-9 with TRBJ2-3; no clear D gene. The germline CDR1 and CDR2 sequences are SEHNR and FQNEAQ (reference sequence). V was cut by 1 base and J by 6 bases, with 11 bases left in between. This CDR3 contains 14 residues. The CDR3 DNA is TGTGCCAGCAGCTTAGAGATGGGGTGGGATACGCAGTATTTT. Translated, it gives CASSLEMGWDTQYF.

J is TRBJ2-3 and V is TRBV27; a possible D gene is TRBD1 (6 bases). The germline V gene encodes CDR1 MNHEY and CDR2 SMNVEV (reference sequence). V lost 5 bases and J 4 bases, leaving 10 bases between the germline ends. CDR3 length: 13 residues. The CDR3 protein is CASSIHRADTQYF. The CDR3 DNA reads as TGTGCCAGCAGTATCCACAGGGCAGATACGCAGTATTTT.

The chain employs TRBV7-8 and TRBJ1-5; D uncertain. Between the trimmed V and J ends, which lost 1 base and 0 bases, there was a span of 4 bases. Looked up from germline, CDR1 is SGHVS and CDR2 is FQNEAQ. The CDR3 has 14 residues. CDR3 loop: CASSLVVSNQPQHF. CDR3 sequence (DNA): TGTGCCAGCAGCTTAGTTGTTAGCAATCAGCCCCAGCATTTT.

This chain uses TRBV2 with TRBJ2-3; D is undetermined. Between the trimmed V and J ends, which lost 7 bases and 3 bases, there was a span of 11 bases. CDR1 and CDR2 (germline): SNHLY, FYNNEI. CDR3 length: 13 residues. This CDR3 is CASNPPSTDTQYF. The CDR3 DNA reads TGTGCCAGCAACCCCCCATCTACAGATACGCAGTATTTT.

In its sample, this clone was seen once. CDR3 in DNA: TGTGCCAGCCGGCCGGTAACAGGTCTCAATCAGCCCCAGCATTTT. Translation: CASRPVTGLNQPQHF. The chain has TRBV6-6 and TRBJ1-5, with D maybe TRBD1 (5 bases). Germline V gene lookup returns CDR1 MNHNY and CDR2 SVGAGI (reference sequence). Trimming took 8 bases from V and 3 from J, leaving 17 bases between them. The length of the CDR3 is 15 residues.

V usage is TRBV9 and J usage is TRBJ1-5; tentative D call: TRBD1 (6 bases). The V gene lost 3 bases and the J gene lost 3 bases, with 13 bases spanning the gap. CDR3 length equals 15 residues. Germline loops: CDR1 SGDLS, CDR2 YYNGEE. CDR3 region: CASSEGGRSNQPQHF. The CDR3 nucleotides read TGTGCCAGCAGCGAGGGGGGGCGATCCAATCAGCCCCAGCATTTT.

The rearrangement links TRBV19 to TRBJ1-2; D may be TRBD1 (5 bases). Germline-derived CDR1 and CDR2 are LNHDA and SQIVND (reference sequence). The CDR3 is made up of 12 amino acids. V dropped 5 bases and J dropped 3 bases, with 7 bases sitting between them. CDR3 coding DNA: TGTGCCAGTAGTTCCAGGGACTATGGCTACACCTTC. It specifies CASSSRDYGYTF.

The rearrangement uses TRBV5-1 and TRBJ2-7; D remains unclear. Germline lookup yields CDR1 SGHRS and CDR2 YFSETQ. This CDR3 has 15 residues. V was pared by 1 base and J by 0 bases, with 11 bases between. CDR3 in amino acids: CASSLPDINSYEQYF. The CDR3 nucleotides are TGCGCCAGCAGCTTGCCCGACATAAACTCCTACGAGCAGTACTTC.

This clone was found once. The gene calls are TRBV7-8 and TRBJ1-5, with TRBD1 matching 7 bases. Per the germline V gene, CDR1 is SGHVS and CDR2 is FQNEAQ. The CDR3 runs to 17 residues. V trimming: 1 base; J trimming: 3 bases; junction bases outside the gene matches: 9. The CDR3 DNA sequence: TGTGCCAGCAGCTTAGTTCCAGGGAGGGGGCCCAATCAGCCCCAGCATTTT. Encoded protein: CASSLVPGRGPNQPQHF.

The chain joins TRBV6-6 to TRBJ2-5; D call uncertain. V gave up 0 bases and J gave up 2 bases, with 7 bases separating them. CDR3 length: 14 residues. Germline V gene sequence: CDR1 MNHNY, CDR2 SVGAGI (reference sequence). The CDR3, as DNA: TGTGCCAGCAGTTACTCGAAAGTGCAAGAGACCCAGTACTTC. Encoded protein: CASSYSKVQETQYF.

Here the CDR3 DNA reads TGCGCCAGCAGCCAGGGACAGCCCCAGGGAATAGGTGGGGCCAACGTCCTGACTTTC. This gives the protein CASSQGQPQGIGGANVLTF. This chain connects TRBV5-1 to TRBJ2-6; 7 bases line up with TRBD1. J gave up 3 bases and V 4 bases, and 16 bases lay outside the gene matches. This CDR3 region has 19 residues. Looked up from germline, CDR1 is SGHRS and CDR2 is YFSETQ.

This clone was detected once. The rearrangement links TRBV11-2 to TRBJ2-2; possible D gene TRBD2, 5 bases. The CDR3 has 15 residues. The germline V and J ends were trimmed by 5 bases and 1 base, with 11 bases remaining between them. Per germline, CDR1 SGHAT and CDR2 FQNNGV. The CDR3 spells CASSPSRGNTGELFF. The CDR3 nucleotides read TGTGCCAGCAGCCCCTCCCGGGGGAACACCGGGGAGCTGTTTTTT.

This sequence joins TRBV7-9 and TRBJ1-5; 7 nucleotides agree with TRBD1. Germline CDR1 SEHNR, CDR2 FQNEAQ (reference sequence). V trimming: 5 bases; J trimming: 4 bases; junction bases outside the gene matches: 5. This CDR3 is 14 amino acids long. CDR3 nucleotides: TGTGCCAGCAGCCAAACAGGGGAAAATCAGCCCCAGCATTTT. Encoded protein: CASSQTGENQPQHF.

This chain joins TRBV7-9 and TRBJ2-1; 12 nucleotides agree with TRBD2. The germline V gene encodes CDR1 SEHNR and CDR2 FQNEAQ (reference sequence). The CDR3 consists of 15 residues. V dropped 4 bases and J dropped 5; count of bases not matched to a gene: 3. DNA for the CDR3: TGTGCCAGCAGCTCGACTAGCGGGGGTAACAATGAGCAGTTCTTC. This translates into CASSSTSGGNNEQFF.

J is TRBJ2-7 and V is TRBV4-3, with D perhaps given as TRBD1 or TRBD2 (5 bases each). CDR1 and CDR2 from the germline V gene are LGHNA and YSLEER. CDR3 length: 14 amino acids. Trimming shortened V by 0 bases and J by 7 bases, and 13 bases separated the two germline ends. The CDR3 loop is CASSQDSVGEEQYF. The CDR3 nucleotides read TGCGCCAGCAGCCAAGATTCCGTGGGGGAGGAGCAGTACTTC.

The V gene is TRBV19, the J gene TRBJ2-1; a weak D match, TRBD2 (5 bases). Germline values: CDR1 LNHDA, CDR2 SQIVND (reference sequence). V gave up 3 bases and J gave up 6 bases, with 12 bases separating them. CDR3 length: 14 amino acids. CDR3 residues: CASSIRWELNEQFF. CDR3 coding DNA: TGTGCCAGTAGTATCCGGTGGGAGCTCAATGAGCAGTTCTTC.

The chain carries TRBV7-5 and TRBJ2-5; the table's D call of TRBD1 was not tested on the DNA. TRBV7-5 is annotated as a pseudogene. The CDR3 extends over 16 amino acids. The CDR3 here is CVRSWTAQGFQETQYF. DNA of the CDR3: TGTGTCAGAAGCTGGACCGCCCAGGGCTTCCAAGAGACCCAGTACTTC.

The chain joins TRBV9 to TRBJ2-1; possible D gene TRBD2, 5 bases. The CDR3 has 14 amino acids. V was shortened by 3 bases and J by 8 bases, with 15 bases between the two germline ends. Germline lookup yields CDR1 SGDLS and CDR2 YYNGEE. This CDR3 is CASSGTVRVDEQFF. CDR3 nucleotide sequence: TGTGCCAGCAGCGGGACGGTGAGGGTCGATGAGCAGTTCTTC. The complete variable domain, with remaining parts taken from reference TRBV9 and TRBJ2-1, reads DSGVTQTPKHLITATGQRVTLRCSPRSGDLSVYWYQQSLDQGLQFLIQYYNGEERAKGNILERFSAQQFPDLHSELNLSSLELGDSALYFCASSGTVRVDEQFFGPGTRLTVL.

This rearrangement joins TRBV27 to TRBJ2-1, with 7 bases matching TRBD1. CDR3 size: 13 residues. CDR1 is MNHEY and CDR2 is SMNVEV in the germline V gene (reference sequence). Trimming removed 3 bases from V and 7 bases from J; junction bases left unmatched: 3. In nucleotides, the CDR3 is TGTGCCAGCAGTTTGAACAGGGGTAATGAGCAGTTCTTC. Residues: CASSLNRGNEQFF.

V gene TRBV2 combines with J gene TRBJ2-7, with a tentative D call TRBD1 (5 bases). Germline V lookup: CDR1 SNHLY, CDR2 FYNNEI. V was trimmed by 3 bases and J by 3 bases, leaving 9 bases between them. The CDR3 length is 13 residues. CDR3 protein: CASSDYRNYEQYF. The CDR3 region has the DNA TGTGCCAGCAGTGATTACAGGAACTACGAGCAGTACTTC.

The rearrangement links TRBV25-1 to TRBJ2-2, with TRBD1 matching 9 bases. The germline V gene encodes CDR1 MGHDK and CDR2 SYGVNS. The CDR3 loop spans 15 amino acids. With 0 bases clipped from V and 6 bases from J, the junction kept 2 bases outside the gene matches. The CDR3 DNA is TGTGCCAGCAGTGAATATAGGACAGGGGCCGGGGAGCTGTTTTTT. This encodes CASSEYRTGAGELFF.

CDR3 nucleotides: TGTGCCAGCAGCCCATCCGGGACAGGGCCCACAGATACGCAGTATTTT. Translated: CASSPSGTGPTDTQYF. This chain joins TRBV6-6 and TRBJ2-3; 9 nucleotides line up with TRBD1. Losses at the gene ends were 6 bases for V and 2 bases for J; bases not matched to a gene: 9. Germline V gene lookup returns CDR1 MNHNY and CDR2 SVGAGI (reference sequence). The CDR3 extends over 16 amino acids.

The V gene is TRBV2, the J gene TRBJ2-7; D is unresolved. The CDR3 contains 15 residues. Trimming took 1 base from V and 5 from J, leaving 15 bases between them. Germline V gene sequence: CDR1 SNHLY, CDR2 FYNNEI. In DNA form, the CDR3 reads TGTGCCAGCAGTGAAGTGAAAGCAGGAAGTGACGAGCAGTACTTC. This codes for CASSEVKAGSDEQYF.

The V and J genes are TRBV7-9 and TRBJ2-3; a weak D match, TRBD1 (6 bases). Per germline, CDR1 SEHNR and CDR2 FQNEAQ (reference sequence). V lost 3 bases and J lost 4, with 14 bases in between. The CDR3 has 15 residues. CDR3 sequence reads: CASSFLGGTPDTQYF. The CDR3 nucleotides are TGTGCCAGCAGCTTTCTAGGGGGAACACCAGATACGCAGTATTTT.

The CDR3 coding sequence is TGTGCCAGCAGCGCCCGGACTCCGGGCTCTGGAAACACCATATATTTT. This sequence encodes CASSARTPGSGNTIYF. The chain has TRBV9 and TRBJ1-3; no reliable D call. Looked up from germline, CDR1 is SGDLS and CDR2 is YYNGEE. Trimming stripped 3 bases from V and 0 bases from J, with 13 bases between. The CDR3 totals 16 residues.

V gene TRBV6-1 combines with J gene TRBJ2-7; maybe TRBD1 (6 bases). Trimming cost V 6 bases and J 5 bases, with 20 bases left between them. This CDR3 comprises 15 residues. Germline V CDR1 and CDR2: MNHNS, SASEGT. This CDR3 reads CASRTGTSMGNEQYF. The CDR3 DNA reads as TGTGCCAGCAGAACCGGGACATCCATGGGGAACGAGCAGTACTTC.

A remark on this clone: Other nucleotide sequences in the sample specify the same CDR3. The gene calls are TRBV29-1 and TRBJ2-7; 9 bases agree with TRBD2. This CDR3 has 14 residues. Trimming took 1 base from V and 0 from J; bases not matched to a gene: 1. Germline V CDR1 and CDR2: SQVTM, ANQGSEA. The CDR3 here is CSVEGLADSYEQYF. The CDR3, as DNA: TGCAGCGTTGAAGGACTAGCGGACTCCTACGAGCAGTACTTC.

The chain is built from TRBV11-3 and TRBJ2-7, with 8 positions matching TRBD2. CDR1 and CDR2 from the germline V gene are SGHNT and YENEEA. The J segment lost 5 bases and the V segment lost 4 bases, leaving 7 bases of the junction unmatched. The CDR3 spans 14 residues. The CDR3 DNA reads as TGTGCCAGCAGCTCCGGGACTAGACCGAACGAGCAGTACTTC. Amino acid sequence: CASSSGTRPNEQYF.